These 27 T cell receptor beta chains came from one sample sequenced in a study of T cells in Graves' hyperthyroidism and ophthalmopathy. The investigators amplified TCR beta CDR3 regions from RNA transcripts. HTBI primers were the set used in a first-round RT-PCR of the TCR CDR3. One entry per CDR3 protein results from TCRdb running MiXCR on the multiplex PCR reads. The sample holds around 560,000 distinct CDR3 sequences; approximately 15% are singletons and the top ten take 15% to 20%. Sequenced: blood. The origin of the receptors is a woman between 18 and 29 years old with Graves' hyperthyroidism.

This clonotype has ten or more counts. This sequence joins TRBV7-2 and TRBJ1-2; tentative D call: TRBD1 (5 bases). The CDR3 has 14 amino acids. Germline V gives CDR1 SGHTA, CDR2 FQGNSA. V was clipped by 5 bases and J by 5 bases, with 15 bases between them. CDR3 DNA sequence: TGTGCCAGCAGCACCGGGGACCGAGTATATGGCTACACCTTC. Translating gives CASSTGDRVYGYTF.

At least ten counts were recorded for this clonotype. The V and J genes are TRBV12-5 and TRBJ2-2, with 9 bases identical to TRBD1. This CDR3 has 19 residues. V dropped 4 bases and J dropped 1; count of bases not matched to a gene: 13. Germline lookup yields CDR1 LGHNT and CDR2 FRNRAP. The CDR3 protein is CASGSEPRPGQGNTGELFF. In nucleotides, the CDR3 is TGTGCTAGTGGTTCGGAACCACGCCCGGGACAGGGGAACACCGGGGAGCTGTTTTTT.

Only a few counts were recorded for this clonotype. The chain uses TRBV2 and TRBJ1-6; D may be TRBD1 (6 bases). V was clipped by 2 bases and J by 7 bases, with 12 bases between them. The CDR3 length is 15 residues. Germline V gene data show CDR1 as SNHLY and CDR2 as FYNNEI. CDR3 DNA sequence: TGTGCCAGCAGTGAATTGGGACAAGCGAATTCACCCCTCCACTTT. It is translated as CASSELGQANSPLHF. The variable domain in full, with the rest retrieved from reference TRBV2 and TRBJ1-6, is EPEVTQTPSHQVTQMGQEVILRCVPISNHLYFYWYRQILGQKVEFLVSFYNNEISEKSEIFDDQFSVERPDGSNFTLKIRSTKLEDSAMYFCASSELGQANSPLHFGNGTRLTVT.

The chain uses TRBV7-2 and TRBJ2-3; 7 nucleotides align to TRBD2. J was trimmed by 7 bases and V by 5 bases; bases with no gene match: 12. The germline CDR1 and CDR2 sequences are SGHTA and FQGNSA. This CDR3 comprises 15 residues. DNA for the CDR3: TGTGCCAGCAGCCCTGGGACTAAAGTCTCTTATACGCAGTATTTT. Its protein is CASSPGTKVSYTQYF.

The chain links TRBV4-3 to TRBJ1-5; D is unresolved. V was shortened by 0 bases and J by 5 bases, with 11 bases between the two germline ends. In germline, CDR1 is LGHNA, CDR2 YSLEER. This CDR3 comprises 15 residues. CDR3 sequence (DNA): TGCGCCAGCAGCCAAGATCACGAGGCGGATCAGCCCCAGCATTTT. This codes for CASSQDHEADQPQHF.

This clonotype was counted only a few times. The V call is TRBV4-1, the J call TRBJ2-5, with D unclear. Per germline, CDR1 MGHRA and CDR2 YSYEKL. This CDR3 contains 15 residues. The V end lost 2 bases, the J end lost 0 bases, and 10 bases lay between the germline ends. CDR3 sequence: CASSQNSIYQETQYF. CDR3 sequence (DNA): TGCGCCAGCAGCCAAAACAGCATCTACCAAGAGACCCAGTACTTC.

This clonotype was seen ten or more times. The chain carries TRBV6-1 and TRBJ1-1; 11 bases align to TRBD1. The CDR3 runs 14 residues. V shed 6 bases and J 5 bases; nucleotides not matched to a gene: 5. Germline CDR1 and CDR2: MNHNS and SASEGT. CDR3 region: CASRGTGGMTEAFF. CDR3 in DNA: TGTGCCAGCAGGGGGACAGGGGGAATGACTGAAGCTTTCTTT.

A word on this clonotype: This may stem from a read error, because a much larger clone lies one nucleotide away. This chain links TRBV11-2 with TRBJ2-7; no firm D call. The J call could be wrong; TRBJ2-1 is a better fit for the DNA end. The CDR3 sequence is 15 residues long. CDR1 is SGHAT, CDR2 FQNNGV, per germline. CDR3 protein: CASSGYGIPPYEQFF. CDR3 DNA sequence: TGTGCCAGCAGCGGATATGGGATTCCCCCCTACGAGCAGTTCTTC.

The sample holds many counts of this clonotype. This chain links TRBV12-3 or TRBV12-4 with TRBJ2-5; D uncertain. This CDR3 region has 17 residues. Trimming took off 1 base at V and 3 bases at J, with 18 bases between the two ends. The DNA for the CDR3 is TGTGCCAGCAGTTTAGAATTGGAAGTGAGACCTAAAGAGACCCAGTACTTC. Translation: CASSLELEVRPKETQYF.

This clonotype was observed once. V gene TRBV2 combines with J gene TRBJ1-5; D remains unclear. Germline CDR1 SNHLY, CDR2 FYNNEI. Trimming removed 6 bases at V and 3 bases at J, with 12 bases between. The CDR3 spans 14 residues. The CDR3 region is CASRYWTFNQPQHF. For the CDR3, the DNA is TGTGCCAGCAGGTACTGGACGTTCAATCAGCCCCAGCATTTT. The full variable domain, rest sourced from reference TRBV2 and TRBJ1-5, is EPEVTQTPSHQVTQMGQEVILRCVPISNHLYFYWYRQILGQKVEFLVSFYNNEISEKSEIFDDQFSVERPDGSNFTLKIRSTKLEDSAMYFCASRYWTFNQPQHFGDGTRLSIL.

This clonotype was seen at least ten times. In DNA, the CDR3 is TGTGCCAGCAGCTCCGTAGGGGGCGACGAGCAGTACTTC. It codes for CASSSVGGDEQYF. The chain carries TRBV7-3 and TRBJ2-7, with 7 bases fitting TRBD1. Germline assignment: CDR1 SGHTA and CDR2 FQGTGA. Unmatched junction bases numbered 5, after V lost 4 bases and J lost 5 bases. There are 13 residues in the CDR3.

This clonotype was picked up a small number of times. V gene TRBV2 combines with J gene TRBJ2-6; D may match TRBD1 or TRBD2 (6 bases each). The CDR3 totals 17 residues. Trimming cost V 4 bases and J 2 bases, with 15 bases left between them. The germline CDR1 and CDR2 sequences are SNHLY and FYNNEI. For the CDR3, the DNA is TGTGCCAGCAGTGTCGGGGGCGCTTTGGCTGGGGCCAACGTCCTGACTTTC. Translation gives CASSVGGALAGANVLTF.

The chain recombines TRBV7-9 with TRBJ2-1; 10 positions agree with TRBD2. The V segment lost 4 bases and the J segment 4 bases; nucleotides outside the gene matches: 7. CDR1 is SEHNR and CDR2 is FQNEAQ in the germline V gene (reference sequence). The CDR3 has 16 residues. The CDR3: CASSSQTSGIYNEQFF. The CDR3 region has the DNA TGTGCCAGCAGCTCTCAAACTAGCGGGATTTACAATGAGCAGTTCTTC.

This clonotype was counted ten times or more. The chain is built from TRBV7-2 and TRBJ1-6, with D uncertain. V lost 1 base to trimming and J lost 9 bases, with 13 bases between them. Per the germline V gene, CDR1 is SGHTA and CDR2 is FQGNSA. The CDR3 contains 15 residues. In nucleotides, the CDR3 is TGTGCCAGCAGCTTAGTTCGTAGATTGCGTTCACCCCTCCACTTT. This translates into CASSLVRRLRSPLHF.

The sample holds many counts of this clonotype. This chain links TRBV6-1 with TRBJ2-7; 14 bases fit TRBD2. Trimming cost V 6 bases and J 6 bases; bases outside gene matches: 16. This CDR3 contains 18 residues. CDR1 is MNHNS and CDR2 is SASEGT in the germline V gene. The CDR3 protein is CASSPLGLAGGRISEQYF. The CDR3 DNA sequence: TGTGCCAGCAGCCCACTTGGACTAGCGGGAGGAAGGATCTCCGAGCAGTACTTC.

There are many counts of this clonotype. V is TRBV12-3 or TRBV12-4 and J is TRBJ1-1, with 9 bases identical to TRBD1. The CDR3 is 16 residues long. J was trimmed by 11 bases and V by 0 bases; bases with no gene match: 13. DNA for the CDR3: TGTGCCAGCAGTTTAGCGGGAGATAAACAGGGGGCTCGGGCTTTCTTT. Residues: CASSLAGDKQGARAFF.

This clonotype has ten or more counts. The rearrangement links TRBV9 to TRBJ2-1; no reliable D call. The germline V and J ends were trimmed by 7 bases and 5 bases, with 7 bases remaining between them. The germline V gene has CDR1 SGDLS and CDR2 YYNGEE. The CDR3 sequence is 11 residues long. CDR3 protein: CASGRNNEQFF. In DNA form, the CDR3 reads TGTGCCAGCGGTCGGAACAATGAGCAGTTCTTC.

Concerning this clonotype: A read error may be the cause here, since a much bigger clone is one base away. The V gene is TRBV11-2, the J gene TRBJ2-7; no clear D gene. The CDR3 is 14 amino acids. Looked up from germline, CDR1 is SGHAT and CDR2 is FQNNGV. Between the trimmed V and J ends, which lost 4 bases and 1 base, there was a span of 11 bases. CDR3 region: CASSSDPQSYEQYF. As DNA, the CDR3 is TGTGCCAGCAGCTCAGATCCACAATCCTACGAGCAGTACTTC. The variable domain in full, with the rest retrieved from reference TRBV11-2 and TRBJ2-7, is EAGVAQSPRYKIIEKRQSVAFWCNPISGHATLYWYQQILGQGPKLLIQFQNNGVVDDSQLPKDRFSAERLKGVDSTLKIQPAKLEDSAVYLCASSSDPQSYEQYFGPGTRLTVT.

This chain connects TRBV2 to TRBJ2-4, with TRBD1 matching 8 bases. The CDR3 runs 13 residues. In germline, CDR1 is SNHLY, CDR2 FYNNEI. V lost 5 bases to trimming and J lost 8 bases; unmatched junction nucleotides: 5. CDR3 loop: CASSLQGVYIQYF. CDR3 DNA: TGTGCCAGCAGTCTACAGGGGGTGTACATTCAGTACTTC.

This clonotype was seen repeatedly, ten times or more. J is TRBJ1-5 and V is TRBV12-3 or TRBV12-4, with a weak D call TRBD1 (5 bases). Deletions cut 6 bases from V and 2 bases from J, with 17 bases between. This CDR3 is built from 16 residues. The CDR3 DNA reads TGTGCCAGCAGCCCAGACAGCCGAATTGGCAATCAGCCCCAGCATTTT. Protein product: CASSPDSRIGNQPQHF.

This clonotype was observed a few times. The chain employs TRBV19 and TRBJ2-7, with no clear D. Germline values: CDR1 LNHDA, CDR2 SQIVND (reference sequence). The CDR3 has 13 residues. The V end lost 4 bases, the J end lost 6 bases, and 13 bases lay between the germline ends. The CDR3, as DNA: TGTGCCAGTAGTAGAGGCGCGACCTTCGAGCAGTACTTC. Its translation is CASSRGATFEQYF.

This chain uses TRBV7-9 with TRBJ2-2; no definite D call. The CDR3 loop spans 17 amino acids. Germline lookup yields CDR1 SEHNR and CDR2 FQNEAQ (reference sequence). V lost 6 bases and J 6 bases, leaving 23 bases between the germline ends. CDR3 protein: CASSLLVSFGLSGELFF. DNA of the CDR3: TGTGCCAGCAGTTTATTAGTTTCATTTGGCTTATCCGGGGAGCTGTTTTTT. Looking up the rest from reference TRBV7-9 and TRBJ2-2 gives the full variable domain: DTGVSQNPRHKITKRGQNVTFRCDPISEHNRLYWYRQTLGQGPEFLTYFQNEAQLEKSRLLSDRFSAERPKGSFSTLEIQRTEQGDSAMYLCASSLLVSFGLSGELFFGEGSRLTVL.

The sample holds a few counts of this clonotype. This chain uses TRBV7-8 with TRBJ1-1; 9 bases agree with TRBD1. J gave up 4 bases and V 5 bases, and 14 bases lay outside the gene matches. Germline V lookup: CDR1 SGHVS, CDR2 FQNEAQ. The CDR3 is 17 residues long. The CDR3 reads CASSPLEGQGRVTEAFF. The CDR3 DNA reads as TGTGCCAGCAGCCCCCTCGAGGGACAGGGTCGAGTCACTGAAGCTTTCTTT. The full variable domain, in which reference TRBV7-8 and TRBJ1-1 provide the parts outside the CDR3, is GAGVSQSPRYKVAKRGQDVALRCDPISGHVSLFWYQQALGQGPEFLTYFQNEAQLDKSGLPSDRFFAERPEGSVSTLKIQRTQQEDSAVYLCASSPLEGQGRVTEAFFGQGTRLTVV.

This clonotype has a handful of counts. The gene calls are TRBV7-9 and TRBJ2-1; D is unclear. V gave up 5 bases and J gave up 6 bases, with 5 bases separating them. The CDR3 covers 11 residues. The germline CDR1 and CDR2 sequences are SEHNR and FQNEAQ (reference sequence). DNA for the CDR3: TGTGCCAGCAGCGAGGCCAATGAGCAGTTCTTC. Residues: CASSEANEQFF.

The CDR3: CASSFGGQGAPEANVLTF. The CDR3, as DNA: TGTGCCAGCAGCTTTGGGGGACAGGGGGCGCCAGAGGCCAACGTCCTGACTTTC. This rearrangement joins TRBV7-8 to TRBJ2-6; 12 nucleotides match TRBD1. After removal of 3 bases from V and 6 bases from J, the junction contained 9 bases not matched to a gene. The CDR3 sequence is 18 residues long. Germline lookup yields CDR1 SGHVS and CDR2 FQNEAQ.

This clonotype was observed at least ten times. The V gene is TRBV2, the J gene TRBJ1-2; 11 bases agree with TRBD1. Germline CDR1 is SNHLY and CDR2 is FYNNEI. J was trimmed by 8 bases and V by 10 bases; bases with no gene match: 18. The CDR3 length is 16 residues. The CDR3 DNA reads as TGTGCCACCTTCCGGGGACAGGGGGGGGTTAGTGGCGGCTACACCTTC. It translates to CATFRGQGGVSGGYTF.

This clonotype was seen ten or more times. This chain connects TRBV6-1 to TRBJ2-6; 10 nucleotides match TRBD2. The CDR3 sequence is 16 residues long. Losses at the gene ends were 4 bases for V and 0 bases for J; bases not matched to a gene: 0. Germline CDR1 and CDR2: MNHNS and SASEGT. CDR3 region: CASSGTSGSGANVLTF. In DNA, the CDR3 is TGTGCCAGCAGTGGGACTAGCGGCTCTGGGGCCAACGTCCTGACTTTC.